A selection of T cell receptor beta chains follows, all from one sample in a study of regulatory T cells in long-lasting Graves disease. TCRdb recomputed calls from the multiplex PCR reads with MiXCR, one row per CDR3 protein. Among a few hundred thousand distinct CDR3 sequences listed, over 9.5% were seen once. These data are also associated with another study on T cells in Graves' hyperthyroidism and ophthalmopathy.

The sample consisted of peripheral blood mononuclear cells (PBMCs), taken at new diagnosis, from a patient treated with antithyroid drugs. The receptors derive from a young woman with Graves disease. Each CDR3 is given with its conserved first and last residue. The D gene is left open where the match is weak. Part of the rows lack a size; the others show once, few, many or a class for expanded clones.

j_call: TRBJ2-5; d_call: .; v_call: TRBV7-9; clone_size: many; cdr3_aa: CASSPREPQETQYF; cdr3_nt: TGTGCCAGCAGCCCTCGGGAGCCACAAGAGACCCAGTACTTC
j_call: TRBJ1-3; d_call: .; v_call: TRBV20-1; clone_size: .; cdr3_aa: CSARPPVAGNTIYF; cdr3_nt: TGCAGTGCTAGACCCCCCGTTGCTGGAAACACCATATATTTT
j_call: TRBJ1-1; d_call: .; v_call: TRBV19; clone_size: many; cdr3_aa: CASSIIAGAAEAFF; cdr3_nt: TGTGCCAGTAGTATAATCGCGGGGGCCGCTGAAGCTTTCTTT
j_call: TRBJ1-5; d_call: .; v_call: TRBV6-2/TRBV6-3; clone_size: .; cdr3_aa: CASSYLGQGNQPQHF; cdr3_nt: TGTGCCAGCAGTTACCTCGGGCAGGGTAATCAGCCCCAGCATTTT
j_call: TRBJ1-2; d_call: .; v_call: TRBV3-1; clone_size: many; cdr3_aa: CASSQVVRGSNYGYTF; cdr3_nt: TGTGCCAGCAGCCAAGTAGTGCGGGGATCTAACTATGGCTACACCTTC
j_call: TRBJ1-6; d_call: .; v_call: TRBV2; clone_size: many; cdr3_aa: CASSEWGRTDAFSNSPLHF; cdr3_nt: TGTGCCAGCAGTGAATGGGGACGGACAGACGCCTTCTCTAATTCACCCCTCCACTTT
j_call: TRBJ1-2; d_call: .; v_call: TRBV11-2; clone_size: .; cdr3_aa: CASSSRDAIGYTF; cdr3_nt: TGTGCCAGCAGTTCGAGGGACGCTATCGGCTACACCTTC
j_call: TRBJ2-3; d_call: TRBD1; v_call: TRBV7-9; clone_size: .; cdr3_aa: CASSKTLDRSADTQYF; cdr3_nt: TGTGCCAGCAGCAAGACTCTGGACAGGTCGGCAGATACGCAGTATTTT
j_call: TRBJ2-1; d_call: TRBD2; v_call: TRBV7-9; clone_size: many; cdr3_aa: CASSSWAGDNEQFF; cdr3_nt: TGTGCCAGCAGCTCCTGGGCGGGAGACAATGAGCAGTTCTTC
j_call: TRBJ2-1; d_call: .; v_call: TRBV7-9; clone_size: few; cdr3_aa: CASSLQGGGGYNEQFF; cdr3_nt: TGTGCCAGCAGCCTCCAGGGGGGTGGAGGTTACAATGAGCAGTTCTTC
j_call: TRBJ1-1; d_call: .; v_call: TRBV18; clone_size: many; cdr3_aa: CASSRSAGTTVNTEAFF; cdr3_nt: TGTGCCAGCTCACGCAGCGCTGGTACGACGGTGAACACTGAAGCTTTCTTT
j_call: TRBJ1-2; d_call: .; v_call: TRBV13; clone_size: .; cdr3_aa: CASSSGNGQGYTF; cdr3_nt: TGTGCCAGCAGCTCTGGGAATGGACAAGGCTACACCTTC
j_call: TRBJ1-1; d_call: TRBD1; v_call: TRBV7-9; clone_size: few; cdr3_aa: CASSVPGDRGTEAFF; cdr3_nt: TGTGCCAGCAGCGTCCCCGGGGACAGGGGCACTGAAGCTTTCTTT
j_call: TRBJ2-1; d_call: TRBD2; v_call: TRBV7-9; clone_size: many; cdr3_aa: CASSSPRVAGGVGSYNEQFF; cdr3_nt: TGTGCCAGCAGCTCCCCCCGGGTAGCGGGAGGTGTTGGGTCCTACAATGAGCAGTTCTTC
j_call: TRBJ2-1; d_call: .; v_call: TRBV28; clone_size: many; cdr3_aa: CASSYLRGSSYNEQFF; cdr3_nt: TGTGCCAGCAGTTATTTAAGGGGAAGCTCCTACAATGAGCAGTTCTTC
j_call: TRBJ1-1; d_call: .; v_call: TRBV25-1; clone_size: few; cdr3_aa: CASSEPGLNTEAFF; cdr3_nt: TGTGCCAGCAGTGAACCGGGACTAAACACTGAAGCTTTCTTT
j_call: TRBJ1-5; d_call: .; v_call: TRBV4-1; clone_size: few; cdr3_aa: CASSPDDGGGSNQPQHF; cdr3_nt: TGCGCCAGCAGCCCCGATGACGGGGGAGGCAGCAATCAGCCCCAGCATTTT
j_call: TRBJ2-1; d_call: .; v_call: TRBV5-1; clone_size: many; cdr3_aa: CASSLVAGAVLPQDGQFF; cdr3_nt: TGCGCCAGCAGCTTGGTGGCAGGGGCTGTATTGCCCCAGGACGGGCAGTTCTTC
j_call: TRBJ2-3; d_call: .; v_call: TRBV20-1; clone_size: many; cdr3_aa: CSARAEAVYF; cdr3_nt: TGCAGTGCTAGAGCAGAGGCGGTCTATTTT
j_call: TRBJ2-3; d_call: TRBD2; v_call: TRBV4-3; clone_size: .; cdr3_aa: CASSPTSGRVTDTQYF; cdr3_nt: TGCGCCAGCAGCCCGACTAGCGGGAGGGTCACAGATACGCAGTATTTT
j_call: TRBJ2-3; d_call: TRBD2; v_call: TRBV12-3/TRBV12-4; clone_size: many; cdr3_aa: CASSPSGGADTQYF; cdr3_nt: TGTGCCAGCAGTCCTAGCGGGGGGGCAGATACGCAGTATTTT
j_call: TRBJ1-1; d_call: .; v_call: TRBV30; clone_size: few; cdr3_aa: CAWSDPGWGENTEAFF; cdr3_nt: TGTGCCTGGAGTGACCCGGGGTGGGGGGAGAACACTGAAGCTTTCTTT
j_call: TRBJ2-7; d_call: TRBD2; v_call: TRBV15; clone_size: .; cdr3_aa: CATSRVLLAGLYEQYF; cdr3_nt: TGTGCCACCAGCAGAGTCCTACTAGCGGGTCTCTACGAGCAGTACTTC
j_call: TRBJ2-7; d_call: TRBD2; v_call: TRBV6-2/TRBV6-3; clone_size: few; cdr3_aa: CASSKIPPGTSGNDYEQYF; cdr3_nt: TGTGCCAGCAGTAAAATCCCTCCCGGGACTAGCGGGAACGACTACGAGCAGTACTTC
j_call: TRBJ2-7; d_call: TRBD1; v_call: TRBV6-1; clone_size: many; cdr3_aa: CASRSHRTGDSDEQYF; cdr3_nt: TGTGCCAGCAGGAGCCATCGGACAGGGGACAGCGACGAGCAGTACTTC
j_call: TRBJ2-5; d_call: .; v_call: TRBV5-1; clone_size: many; cdr3_aa: CASSSYLTGNQETQYF; cdr3_nt: TGCGCCAGCAGCTCGTATCTGACCGGGAACCAAGAGACCCAGTACTTC
j_call: TRBJ1-1; d_call: .; v_call: TRBV5-1; clone_size: many; cdr3_aa: CASSLSTNTEAFF; cdr3_nt: TGTGCCAGCAGCTTATCAACCAACACTGAAGCTTTCTTT
j_call: TRBJ2-1; d_call: .; v_call: TRBV29-1; clone_size: .; cdr3_aa: CSVATRFAYNEQFF; cdr3_nt: TGCAGCGTTGCAACTAGATTCGCCTACAATGAGCAGTTCTTC
j_call: TRBJ2-5; d_call: TRBD2; v_call: TRBV15; clone_size: .; cdr3_aa: CATSRSTSGRGDQYF; cdr3_nt: TGTGCCACCAGCAGATCGACTAGCGGGCGGGGGGACCAGTACTTC
j_call: TRBJ1-5; d_call: .; v_call: TRBV6-1; clone_size: many; cdr3_aa: CASSEQGSNQPQHF; cdr3_nt: TGTGCCAGCAGCGAACAGGGCAGCAATCAGCCCCAGCATTTT
j_call: TRBJ2-4; d_call: TRBD2; v_call: TRBV10-1; clone_size: few; cdr3_aa: CASSEEGGPENIQYF; cdr3_nt: TGCGCCAGCAGTGAGGAGGGAGGGCCGGAAAACATTCAGTACTTC